The text below deals with one T cell receptor beta chain. It has no known antigen specificity. No qualities accompany the bases; no much larger clone lies one base away. The immunoSEQ assay used for TCR sequencing gave the T-cell fraction in both tumor and uninvolved lung tissue. Per the authors' processing: In the survival analysis, patients were divided into a high T-cell fraction group (upper tertile) and a low T-cell fraction group (lower two tertiles), and the two groups were compared using a log-rank test. A signed-rank test was used to test paired tumor versus uninvolved lung differences in T-cell fraction. TCRdb carries this immuneACCESS record with in-frame sequences only. Its versions omit some clonotypes, under half of them owing to an unresolved V gene in the studies checked, with the rest unexplained. V and J calls plus clone size are reproduced from that table; the DNA served to infer D and trimming. A total of just over 7,000 clones appear in this sample, 70% to 80% of them only once. The leading ten clones occupy about 7.1% of the sample.

ICON enrollment began in early 2016, and the last patient was enrolled in late 2018. From a subcohort of some 80 patients, fresh tumor and matched uninvolved tissue were collected for in-depth immune analyses, including TCR sequencing. DNA isolated from bulk tissue, without cell sorting, was used for TCR sequencing. The data were obtained in a study of tumor-infiltrating lymphocytes in localized non-small cell lung cancer listed by TCRdb under 2021. Concerning the study at large: Several histologies were represented in the cohort, which also included both smokers and never-smokers as well as patients whose samples were collected after neoadjuvant chemotherapy. Resected tumor tissue and uninvolved lung tissue described as non-adjacent to the tumor were contributed by each patient, with both tissues obtained from the same patient. The same patients underwent several integrated assays, with TCR sequencing performed together with flow cytometry, multiplex immunofluorescence, RNA-seq, exome sequencing and proteomics. In total, the ICON cohort consisted of around 140 surgical patients with localized non-small cell lung cancer who had their tumors resected. A total of approximately 50 patients were part of the paired comparison of immunoSEQ T-cell fraction between tumor and uninvolved lung.

Results the study describes overall, beyond this receptor: Different pieces of the same tissue were used for different assays, so technical variation could not be separated from intratumor heterogeneity. The TCR-derived T-cell fraction showed no difference between the flow cytometry-defined immunotypes IM1 (good prognosis) and IM2 (poor prognosis). Assay coverage differed among patients according to how much tissue was available, so only a subset of the cohort had TCR sequencing. In line with immunofluorescence CD3 counts, TCRbeta sequencing supported higher T cell infiltration in tumors compared with uninvolved lung tissue.

Sequencing used uninvolved lung tissue not adjacent to the tumor. This clonotype originated in a human donor with non-small cell lung cancer.

The bases read TGTGCCAGCAGTTACGGGCGCATGCGGGATGGCTACACCTTC. This is translated as CASSYGRMRDGYTF. This chain joins TRBV6-5 to TRBJ1-2; no confident D gene assignment can be made. In the germline V gene, CDR1 corresponds to MNHEY and CDR2 to SVGAGI. The CDR3 sequence holds 14 residues, the cysteine and phenylalanine included. Just the 42-base CDR3 DNA is kept, in frame starting at base 1. V lost 2 bases and J lost 6 bases; the stretch between them is 13 bases long.